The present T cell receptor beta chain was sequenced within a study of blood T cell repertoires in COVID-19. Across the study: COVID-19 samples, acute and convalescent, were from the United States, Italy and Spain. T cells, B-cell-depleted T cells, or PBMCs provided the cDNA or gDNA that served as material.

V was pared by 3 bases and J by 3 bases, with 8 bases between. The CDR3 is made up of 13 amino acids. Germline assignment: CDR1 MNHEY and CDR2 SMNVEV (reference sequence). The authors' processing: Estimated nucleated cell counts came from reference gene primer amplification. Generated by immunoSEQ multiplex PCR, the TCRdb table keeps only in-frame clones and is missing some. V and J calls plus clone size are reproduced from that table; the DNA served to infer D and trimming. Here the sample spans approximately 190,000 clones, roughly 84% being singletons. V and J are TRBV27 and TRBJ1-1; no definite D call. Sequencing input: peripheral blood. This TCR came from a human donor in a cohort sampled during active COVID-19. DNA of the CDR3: TGTGCCAGCAGTTTTGGCACAGACACTGAAGCTTTCTTT. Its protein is CASSFGTDTEAFF.